This T cell receptor (beta chain) was recorded in a study of blood T cell repertoires in COVID-19. CDR3 length equals 16 residues. Germline V CDR1 and CDR2: SGDLS, YYNGEE. After removal of 0 bases from V and 8 bases from J, the junction contained 11 bases not matched to a gene. The data were produced by immunoSEQ multiplex PCR, yet TCRdb's version contains in-frame clones alone and is incomplete. The sample contains 70,000 or so clones, around 87% of which appear only once. The receptor comes from an older man with active COVID-19. J is TRBJ2-1 and V is TRBV9; TRBD2 agrees at 7 bases. Sequencing was carried out using peripheral blood. The CDR3 DNA is TGTGCCAGCAGCGTAGGGGATAGCGGGCGCCGGGATGAGCAGTTCTTC. Its protein product is CASSVGDSGRRDEQFF.